This T cell receptor beta chain comes out of a study of blood T cell repertoires in COVID-19. At the level of the study: The cDNA or gDNA used as material had been derived from T cells, B-cell-depleted T cells, or PBMCs.

The CDR3 has 10 amino acids. The germline V gene has CDR1 DFQATT and CDR2 SNEGSKA (reference sequence). The V end lost 6 bases, the J end lost 7 bases, and 9 bases lay between the germline ends. Sequencing was performed with immunoSEQ multiplex PCR; in TCRdb, only in-frame clones are kept and a portion is missing. The sample yields over 75,000 clones, 88% seen once. The J gene is TRBJ1-1, the V gene TRBV20-1; D is ambiguous. The clonotype comes from a man aged 50 to 60 with COVID-19, enrolled during active disease. The material sequenced was peripheral blood. CDR3 sequence (DNA): TGCAGTGCCGGGTCACGTGAAGCTTTCTTT. Translated: CSAGSREAFF.